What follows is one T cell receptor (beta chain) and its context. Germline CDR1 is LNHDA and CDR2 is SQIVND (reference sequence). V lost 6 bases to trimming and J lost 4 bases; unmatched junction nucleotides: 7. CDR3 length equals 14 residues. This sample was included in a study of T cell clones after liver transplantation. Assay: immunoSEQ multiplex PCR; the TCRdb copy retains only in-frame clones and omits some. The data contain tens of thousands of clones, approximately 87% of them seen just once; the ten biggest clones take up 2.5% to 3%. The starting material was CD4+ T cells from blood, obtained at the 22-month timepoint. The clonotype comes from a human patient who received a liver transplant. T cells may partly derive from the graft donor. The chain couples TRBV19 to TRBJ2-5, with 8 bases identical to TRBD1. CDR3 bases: TGTGCCAGTAGCAACAGGGGGGATAGAGAGACCCAGTACTTC. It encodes CASSNRGDRETQYF.